The 10 T cell receptor beta chains below were found in one sample sequenced in a study of post-analysis software for immune sequencing data (dated by TCRdb to about 2015). Paper-wide results and their limitations: Patients showed significantly higher frequencies than controls for five TRBV segments, among them TRBV5-6, TRBV5-1 and TRBV20-1.

Their recognized antigens are unknown. Library preparation used PCR. Sequenced on an Illumina HiSeq 2500. To reduce PCR and sequencing biases, unique molecular identifiers were built into the TCR beta cDNA libraries. Starting from the raw public reads, TCRdb applied fastp trimming at Q25, assembled clones with MiXCR and retained in-frame beta chains. Rows are unified per CDR3 protein, each entry keeping the most common DNA and genes. The sample contains over 150,000 distinct CDR3 sequences, over 25% of them found a single time. The biggest ten clones account for less than 1.6% of the sample. Material for sequencing was blood. The source of these receptors is a girl aged 10-17 years with multiple sclerosis.

On this clonotype: Sequence at one end of the junction differs from germline and may be a read error. V is TRBV12-3 or TRBV12-4 and J is TRBJ2-1; D is unclear. The CDR3 contains 14 residues. The CDR3: CASSSTTKYNGQFF. In DNA form, the CDR3 reads TGTGCCAGCAGTTCCACGACCAAATACAATGGGCAGTTCTTC.

CDR3 coding DNA: TGTGCCAGCAGTTACTCGAATCTTGGCCAGGGGAAGACTAACTATGGCTACACCTTC. It translates to CASSYSNLGQGKTNYGYTF. The V and J genes are TRBV6-5 and TRBJ1-2, with a tentative D call TRBD1 (6 bases). Germline-derived CDR1 and CDR2 are MNHEY and SVGAGI. V lost 0 bases and J 0 bases, leaving 20 bases between the germline ends. The CDR3 has 19 residues.

This clonotype was recorded at least ten times. V usage is TRBV5-1 and J usage is TRBJ2-5; 9 nucleotides match TRBD2. This CDR3 has 14 amino acids. J lost 6 bases, V lost 0 bases, and 3 bases had no gene match. Germline V gene lookup returns CDR1 SGHRS and CDR2 YFSETQ. This CDR3 is CASSLDASGKTQYF. CDR3 nucleotide sequence: TGCGCCAGCAGCTTGGATGCTAGCGGGAAGACCCAGTACTTC.

This clonotype was recorded many times. The chain links TRBV6-4 to TRBJ2-2; no firm D call. This CDR3 comprises 13 residues. V shed 0 bases and J shed 3 bases, with 2 bases lying between them. Germline V gives CDR1 MRHNA, CDR2 SNTAGT. The CDR3 DNA reads TGTGCCAGCAGTGACTCAGACACCGGGGAGCTGTTTTTT. It specifies CASSDSDTGELFF.

This rearrangement joins TRBV3-1 to TRBJ2-6, with no clear D. V was pared by 4 bases and J by 1 base, with 14 bases between. The CDR3 extends over 17 amino acids. Germline CDR1 LGHDT, CDR2 YNNKEL (reference sequence). Here the CDR3 reads CASSLRPLVSGANVLTF. CDR3 sequence (DNA): TGTGCCAGCAGCCTTCGACCCTTAGTATCTGGGGCCAACGTCCTGACTTTC.

This clonotype was counted at least ten times. The chain carries TRBV20-1 and TRBJ2-1, with D possibly being TRBD2 (6 bases). V was pared by 6 bases and J by 4 bases, with 16 bases between. CDR1 is DFQATT, CDR2 SNEGSKA, per germline (reference sequence). This CDR3 region has 14 residues. The CDR3 nucleotides are TGCAGTGCGGGAGGCGGGGCCTCTTACAATGAGCAGTTCTTC. It is translated as CSAGGGASYNEQFF.

This clonotype was observed a handful of times. The chain uses TRBV14 and TRBJ2-7, with TRBD2 identical over 10 bases. Trimming cost V 1 base and J 2 bases; bases outside gene matches: 8. The CDR3 runs to 17 residues. CDR1 is SGHDN, CDR2 FVKESK, per germline. The CDR3 coding sequence is TGTGCCAGCAGCCAAGGAAGTTTCAGCGGGAGGGCCTACGAGCAGTACTTC. Translating it yields CASSQGSFSGRAYEQYF.

As concerns this clonotype: It may be a read error: a sequence one base away is much more abundant. The CDR3 DNA reads as TGTGCCAGCAGCGGAGGGCAGCCCGCAGATACGCAGTATTTT. It is translated as CASSGGQPADTQYF. The V gene is TRBV9, the J gene TRBJ2-3; D might be TRBD2 (5 bases). The germline V gene has CDR1 SGDLS and CDR2 YYNGEE. The CDR3 loop spans 14 amino acids. V was shortened by 3 bases and J by 4 bases, with 12 bases between the two germline ends.

The sample holds one count of this clonotype. The V and J genes are TRBV20-1 and TRBJ2-2, with 12 bases aligning to TRBD2. The CDR3 sequence is 14 residues long. With V trimmed by 5 bases and J by 5 bases, 3 bases remained unmatched. The germline CDR1 and CDR2 sequences are DFQATT and SNEGSKA (reference sequence). The CDR3 is CSASGLAGTGELFF. CDR3 nucleotide sequence: TGCAGTGCTTCCGGACTAGCGGGAACCGGGGAGCTGTTTTTT.

The chain joins TRBV7-2 to TRBJ2-2, with D uncertain. CDR3 size: 13 residues. Trimming removed 3 bases at V and 6 bases at J, with 8 bases between. Germline CDR1 reads SGHTA; CDR2 reads FQGNSA. DNA of the CDR3: TGTGCCAGCAGCTTGTCGCTGGCCGGGGAGCTGTTTTTT. It is translated as CASSLSLAGELFF.